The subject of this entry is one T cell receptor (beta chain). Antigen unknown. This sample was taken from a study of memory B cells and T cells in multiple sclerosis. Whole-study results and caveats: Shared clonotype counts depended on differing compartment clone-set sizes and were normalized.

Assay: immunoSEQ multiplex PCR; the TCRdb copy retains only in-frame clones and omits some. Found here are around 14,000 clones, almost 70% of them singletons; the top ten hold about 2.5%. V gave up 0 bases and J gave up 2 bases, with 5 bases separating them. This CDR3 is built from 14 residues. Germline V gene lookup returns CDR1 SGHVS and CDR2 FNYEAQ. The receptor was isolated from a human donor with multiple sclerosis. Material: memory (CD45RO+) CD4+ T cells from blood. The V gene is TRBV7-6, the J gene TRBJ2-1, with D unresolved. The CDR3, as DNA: TGTGCCAGCAGCTTAGCTTCAGCCTACAATGAGCAGTTCTTC. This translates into CASSLASAYNEQFF.